This T cell receptor beta chain was recorded in a study of blood T cell repertoires in COVID-19. Whole-study context: COVID-19 samples collected from the United States, Italy and Spain covered acute and convalescent phases. T cells, B-cell-depleted T cells, or PBMCs supplied cDNA or gDNA.

As processed by the authors: Amplification of reference gene primers was used by the study to estimate nucleated cell counts. Clones were read by immunoSEQ multiplex PCR, and TCRdb kept only the in-frame ones, dropping some. Clone size and the V and J calls come from that table; the DNA yielded D and trimming. The sample includes some 330,000 clones, roughly nine tenths seen only once; the top ten take roughly 1.9%. The CDR3 loop spans 18 amino acids. In germline, CDR1 is SGDLS, CDR2 YYNGEE. Germline trimming cut 4 bases from V and 2 bases from J; bases unmatched to any gene: 11. Patients from Seattle were sampled longitudinally, starting during active infection.

V and J are TRBV9 and TRBJ2-2; 10 nucleotides agree with TRBD2. Specimen: peripheral blood. The sequence came from a woman aged 30 to 39 with COVID-19, enrolled during active disease. The CDR3 DNA reads TGTGCCAGCAGCTTCTCATACGGGACTAGCGCAAACACCGGGGAGCTGTTTTTT. Translated, it gives CASSFSYGTSANTGELFF.